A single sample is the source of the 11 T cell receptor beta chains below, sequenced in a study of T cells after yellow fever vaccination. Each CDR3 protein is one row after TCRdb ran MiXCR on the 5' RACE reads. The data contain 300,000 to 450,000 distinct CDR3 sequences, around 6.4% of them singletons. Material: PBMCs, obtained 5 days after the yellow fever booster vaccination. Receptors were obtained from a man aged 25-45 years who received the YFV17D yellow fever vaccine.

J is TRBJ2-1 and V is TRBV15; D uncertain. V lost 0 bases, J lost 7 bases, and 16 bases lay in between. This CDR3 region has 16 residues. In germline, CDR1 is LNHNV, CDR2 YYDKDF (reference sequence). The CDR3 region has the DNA TGTGCCACCAGCAGAGATCAGGATCCCACTTTGAATGAGCAGTTCTTC. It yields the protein CATSRDQDPTLNEQFF.

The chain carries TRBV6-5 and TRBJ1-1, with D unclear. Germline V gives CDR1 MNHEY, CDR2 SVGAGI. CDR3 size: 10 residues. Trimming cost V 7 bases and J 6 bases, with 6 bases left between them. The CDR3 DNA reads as TGTGCCAGCATGGGCCCTGAAGCTTTCTTT. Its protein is CASMGPEAFF.

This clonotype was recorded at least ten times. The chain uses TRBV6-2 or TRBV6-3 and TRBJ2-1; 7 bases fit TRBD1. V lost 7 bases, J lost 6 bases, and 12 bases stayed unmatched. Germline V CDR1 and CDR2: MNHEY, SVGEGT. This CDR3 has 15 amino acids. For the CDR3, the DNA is TGTGCCAGCACCGACGAGTACAGGGGTTTCAATGAGCAGTTCTTC. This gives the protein CASTDEYRGFNEQFF.

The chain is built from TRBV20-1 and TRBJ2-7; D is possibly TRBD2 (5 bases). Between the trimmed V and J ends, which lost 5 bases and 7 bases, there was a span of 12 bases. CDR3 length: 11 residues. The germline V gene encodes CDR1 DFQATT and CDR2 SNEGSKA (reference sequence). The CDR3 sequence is CSAAGIPEQYF. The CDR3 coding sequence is TGCAGTGCTGCCGGGATTCCGGAGCAGTACTTC.

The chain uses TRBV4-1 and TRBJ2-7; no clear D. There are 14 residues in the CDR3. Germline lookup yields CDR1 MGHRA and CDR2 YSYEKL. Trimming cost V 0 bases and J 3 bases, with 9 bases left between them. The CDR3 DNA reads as TGCGCCAGCAGCCAAGACACGGCAGTCTACGAGCAGTACTTC. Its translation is CASSQDTAVYEQYF.

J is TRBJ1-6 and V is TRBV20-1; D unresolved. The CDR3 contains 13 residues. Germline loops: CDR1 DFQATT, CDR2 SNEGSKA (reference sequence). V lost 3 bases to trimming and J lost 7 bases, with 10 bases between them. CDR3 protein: CSAREYLNSPLHF. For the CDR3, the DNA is TGCAGTGCTAGGGAATATTTGAATTCACCCCTCCACTTT.

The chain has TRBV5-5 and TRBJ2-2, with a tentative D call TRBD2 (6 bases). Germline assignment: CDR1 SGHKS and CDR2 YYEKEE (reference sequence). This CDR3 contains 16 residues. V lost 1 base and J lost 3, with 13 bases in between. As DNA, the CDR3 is TGTGCCAGCAGCTTGAGTGGGGGACTTCACACCGGGGAGCTGTTTTTT. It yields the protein CASSLSGGLHTGELFF.

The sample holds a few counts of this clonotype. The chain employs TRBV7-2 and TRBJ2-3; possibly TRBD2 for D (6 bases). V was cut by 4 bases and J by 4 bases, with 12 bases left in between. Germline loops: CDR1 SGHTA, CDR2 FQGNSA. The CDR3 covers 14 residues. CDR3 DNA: TGTGCCAGCAGCTCCGCCTCGGGGGCAGATACGCAGTATTTT. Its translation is CASSSASGADTQYF.

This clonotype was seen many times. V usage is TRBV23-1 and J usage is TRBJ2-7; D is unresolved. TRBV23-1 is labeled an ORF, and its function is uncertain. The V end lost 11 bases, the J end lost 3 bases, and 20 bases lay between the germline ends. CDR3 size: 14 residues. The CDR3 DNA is TGCGCCGGCTTAAAGGGCCTTCACCACTACGAGCAGTACTTC. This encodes CAGLKGLHHYEQYF.

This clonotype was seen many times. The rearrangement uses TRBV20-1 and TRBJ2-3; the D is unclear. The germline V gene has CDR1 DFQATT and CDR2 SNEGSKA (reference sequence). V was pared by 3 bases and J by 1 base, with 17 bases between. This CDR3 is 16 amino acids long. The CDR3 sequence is CSASDTGPGGTDTQYF. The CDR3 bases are TGCAGTGCTAGTGATACGGGCCCAGGCGGCACAGATACGCAGTATTTT.

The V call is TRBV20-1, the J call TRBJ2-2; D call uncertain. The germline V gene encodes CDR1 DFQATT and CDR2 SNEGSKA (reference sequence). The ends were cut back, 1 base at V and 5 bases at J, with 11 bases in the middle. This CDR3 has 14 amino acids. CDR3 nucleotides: TGCAGTGCTAGAGTCTCGTGGGAAACCGGGGAGCTGTTTTTT. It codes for CSARVSWETGELFF.